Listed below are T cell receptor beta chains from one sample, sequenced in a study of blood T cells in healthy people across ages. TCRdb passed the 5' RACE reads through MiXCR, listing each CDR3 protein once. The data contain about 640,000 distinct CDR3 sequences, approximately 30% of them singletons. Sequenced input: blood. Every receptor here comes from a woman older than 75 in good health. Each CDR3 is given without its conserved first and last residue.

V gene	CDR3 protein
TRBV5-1	ASSLVPGGGTEAF
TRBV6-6	ASLMGAEKYGYT
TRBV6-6	ASTIRDSNQPQH
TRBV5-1	ASAPSGQMNEQF
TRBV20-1	SASRDSLYNEQY
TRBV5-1	ASKPLDSALLEQY
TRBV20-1	SARQGNYNEQY
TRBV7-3	ASSLGQGHQETQY
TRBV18	ASSPPPRSRGTEAF
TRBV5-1	ASSLAGGSTYNEQF
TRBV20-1	SARDPGKVEKLF
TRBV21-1	ASSKKASDQETQY
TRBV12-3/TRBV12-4	ASSGPGVETRY
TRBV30	AWSVRGQGENSPLH
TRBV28	ASSTGGGRYEQY
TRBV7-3	ASSTIAGALYNEQY
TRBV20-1	SANLAGGRNTQY
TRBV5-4	ASSARGGSETQY
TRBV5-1	ASSLGQGDGNYGYT
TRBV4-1	ASSQEGGETQY
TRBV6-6	ASSYSPPRGGYEQY
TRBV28	ASKGFARLYDEQY
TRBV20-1	SASPGRGDKGYT
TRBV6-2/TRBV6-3	ASSYQTNTEAF
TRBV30	AWSVRSLTAAKNIQY
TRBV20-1	SAAMPRGGSNQPQH
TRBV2	ASSRNGQHTEAF
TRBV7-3	ASSPGTVISYNEQY
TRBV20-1	SAHASPGQGFVETQY
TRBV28	ASSDTGRTQY
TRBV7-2	ASSLTSSVRDEQY
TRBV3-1	ASSRTGGPAGNTIY
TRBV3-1	ASSQGGGVIYNEQF
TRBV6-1	ASSGLDTQY
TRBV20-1	SASPGRVQPQH
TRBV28	ASSSGAYGQY
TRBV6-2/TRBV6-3	ASSYSSGGDIDEQY
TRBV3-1	ASSRVADGYT
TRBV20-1	SARSGGWGRDSPLH
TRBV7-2	ASSLDRAGIQF
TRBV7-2	ASSPERGSSGANVLT